A single sample gave rise to the 22 T cell receptor beta chains below, sequenced in a study of OX40 agonist ivuxolimab in advanced cancers. Produced via immunoSEQ multiplex PCR; TCRdb's table is partial and in-frame only. Of approximately 68,000 clones in the sample, around nine tenths were seen once. Sequencing was performed on CD4+ or CD8+ T cells sorted from blood, taken in a trial of the OX40 agonist ivuxolimab. The receptor set was obtained from an adult with an advanced solid tumor such as melanoma, head and neck, liver or kidney cancer.

The rearrangement uses TRBV9 and TRBJ2-7; 11 bases fit TRBD2. With V trimmed by 0 bases and J by 5 bases, 7 bases remained unmatched. The CDR3 runs to 16 residues. CDR1 and CDR2 (germline): SGDLS, YYNGEE. CDR3 sequence (DNA): TGTGCCAGCAGCGTAGATGGGACTAGCGGAGCTCACGAGCAGTACTTC. Its translation: CASSVDGTSGAHEQYF.

This rearrangement joins TRBV10-2 to TRBJ2-2, with TRBD2 identical over 11 bases. From germline, CDR1 is WSHSY and CDR2 SAAADI. Germline trimming cut 0 bases from V and 7 bases from J; bases unmatched to any gene: 1. The CDR3 contains 15 residues. CDR3 coding DNA: TGCGCCAGCAGTGAGTCTAGCGGGAGGGTCGGGGAGCTGTTTTTT. It codes for CASSESSGRVGELFF.

The chain is built from TRBV5-6 and TRBJ2-2; TRBD2 might be the D (5 bases). Germline values: CDR1 SGHDT, CDR2 YYEEEE. The CDR3 has 15 residues. The V end lost 4 bases, the J end lost 4 bases, and 14 bases lay between the germline ends. This CDR3 is CASSVDMRVTGELFF. Written as DNA, the CDR3 is TGTGCCAGCAGCGTAGACATGAGGGTCACCGGGGAGCTGTTTTTT.

The chain has TRBV7-3 and TRBJ1-3; D possibly corresponds to TRBD1 (5 bases). Germline loops: CDR1 SGHTA, CDR2 FQGTGA. The V end lost 5 bases, the J end lost 3 bases, and 20 bases lay between the germline ends. This CDR3 has 17 amino acids. The CDR3 is CASSRGGSRGGGNTIYF. CDR3 DNA: TGTGCCAGCAGCCGCGGAGGGTCAAGGGGCGGTGGAAACACCATATATTTT.

The CDR3 DNA sequence: TGTGCCAGCAGCTTCGCCGGCTCAGATACGCAGTATTTT. It specifies CASSFAGSDTQYF. The J gene is TRBJ2-3, the V gene TRBV11-2; unclear D gene. The CDR3 contains 13 residues. V was cut by 3 bases and J by 4 bases, with 8 bases left in between. The germline CDR1 and CDR2 sequences are SGHAT and FQNNGV.

V and J are TRBV6-6 and TRBJ1-1, with 7 bases aligning to TRBD1. Germline CDR1 and CDR2: MNHNY and SVGAGI (reference sequence). CDR3 length: 14 amino acids. The trim removed 6 bases at V and 2 bases at J, leaving 6 bases unmatched. This CDR3 is CASRRTGENTEAFF. Here the CDR3 DNA reads TGTGCCAGCAGGAGAACAGGGGAAAACACTGAAGCTTTCTTT.

The rearrangement links TRBV7-9 to TRBJ2-3; D perhaps matches TRBD2 (7 bases). This CDR3 spans 15 amino acids. Germline V lookup: CDR1 SEHNR, CDR2 FQNEAQ (reference sequence). V was trimmed by 5 bases and J by 2 bases, leaving 14 bases between them. In DNA, the CDR3 is TGTGCCAGCAGCCCCGGGGGGCAAATCACAGATACGCAGTATTTT. This codes for CASSPGGQITDTQYF.

This chain joins TRBV6-6 and TRBJ2-5, with D possibly being TRBD1 (7 bases). Trimming stripped 2 bases from V and 5 bases from J, with 12 bases between. CDR1 is MNHNY, CDR2 SVGAGI, per germline (reference sequence). The CDR3 runs 14 residues. CDR3 nucleotides: TGTGCCAGCAGTTACACGACAGGGAGGGAGACCCAGTACTTC. It encodes CASSYTTGRETQYF.

The rearrangement links TRBV7-8 to TRBJ2-1, with 10 positions matching TRBD1. This CDR3 is built from 17 residues. The germline CDR1 and CDR2 sequences are SGHVS and FQNEAQ. After removal of 5 bases from V and 5 bases from J, the junction contained 12 bases not matched to a gene. This CDR3 is CASSILTPGQGNNEQFF. The CDR3 bases are TGTGCCAGCAGCATACTAACTCCGGGACAGGGGAACAATGAGCAGTTCTTC.

This chain uses TRBV28 with TRBJ1-5; D remains unclear. The CDR3 is 9 amino acids. The V gene's germline CDR1 is MDHEN and CDR2 SYDVKM. V dropped 11 bases and J dropped 3 bases, with 2 bases sitting between them. The CDR3 coding sequence is TGTGCCGTCAATCAGCCCCAGCATTTT. Protein sequence: CAVNQPQHF.

This clone showed up just a few times. The chain joins TRBV11-2 to TRBJ2-2; the D is unclear. V lost 5 bases and J lost 2, with 15 bases in between. CDR3 length equals 16 residues. Germline V gene lookup returns CDR1 SGHAT and CDR2 FQNNGV. The CDR3, as DNA: TGTGCCAGCAGCCCTGCAGCCTCTAGAAACACCGGGGAGCTGTTTTTT. Amino acid sequence: CASSPAASRNTGELFF.

This rearrangement joins TRBV6-4 to TRBJ2-1; D possibly uses TRBD1 or TRBD2 (5 bases each). The germline CDR1 and CDR2 sequences are MRHNA and SNTAGT. CDR3 size: 15 residues. V lost 3 bases and J 6 bases, leaving 15 bases between the germline ends. The CDR3, as DNA: TGTGCCAGCAGTGAGGGACGGGGAAGTGGCAATGAGCAGTTCTTC. As protein: CASSEGRGSGNEQFF.

The genes are TRBV5-5 and TRBJ1-2; D is ambiguous. Germline V lookup: CDR1 SGHKS, CDR2 YYEKEE (reference sequence). V lost 0 bases, J lost 5 bases, and 11 bases lay in between. The CDR3 runs 14 residues. This CDR3 reads CASSLVGPWYGYTF. Written as DNA, the CDR3 is TGTGCCAGCAGCTTGGTAGGGCCTTGGTATGGCTACACCTTC.

The chain links TRBV5-6 to TRBJ1-3, with D perhaps matching TRBD1 (6 bases). Germline V gives CDR1 SGHDT, CDR2 YYEEEE. The CDR3 spans 15 residues. The ends were cut back, 5 bases at V and 4 bases at J, with 16 bases in the middle. CDR3 nucleotides: TGTGCCAGCAGTCCTCAGTCGGGGGCCGGAAACACCATATATTTT. This encodes CASSPQSGAGNTIYF.

The chain couples TRBV7-9 to TRBJ1-2; D gene ambiguous. CDR3 size: 13 residues. Trimming removed 3 bases at V and 6 bases at J, with 11 bases between. Germline-derived CDR1 and CDR2 are SEHNR and FQNEAQ (reference sequence). In DNA form, the CDR3 reads TGTGCCAGCAGCTTGAGAGGTACGGATGGCTACACCTTC. This codes for CASSLRGTDGYTF.

The chain combines TRBV27 with TRBJ2-1; a possible D gene is TRBD1 (6 bases). Germline CDR1 and CDR2: MNHEY and SMNVEV (reference sequence). The CDR3 totals 12 residues. V was cut by 5 bases and J by 6 bases, with 8 bases left in between. Here the CDR3 reads CASSARGNEQFF. The CDR3 DNA reads as TGTGCCAGCAGTGCCAGGGGCAATGAGCAGTTCTTC.

The chain joins TRBV5-1 to TRBJ1-2, with 8 positions matching TRBD1. Germline lookup yields CDR1 SGHRS and CDR2 YFSETQ. This CDR3 contains 15 residues. J gave up 3 bases and V 2 bases, and 6 bases lay outside the gene matches. The CDR3 spells CASSLLQGVDYGYTF. The CDR3 region has the DNA TGCGCCAGCAGCTTATTACAGGGGGTCGACTATGGCTACACCTTC.

The gene calls are TRBV5-4 and TRBJ2-5, with D tentatively TRBD2 (5 bases). The CDR3 length is 14 residues. Between the trimmed V and J ends, which lost 6 bases and 1 base, there was a span of 13 bases. Germline V gives CDR1 SGHNT, CDR2 YYREEE (reference sequence). CDR3 region: CASTPSRGQETQYF. The CDR3 DNA follows: TGTGCCAGCACCCCCAGCCGGGGCCAAGAGACCCAGTACTTC.

Only a few counts were recorded for this clone. This chain connects TRBV9 to TRBJ1-4; 9 bases are a match to TRBD1. The CDR3 covers 17 residues. J lost 4 bases, V lost 4 bases, and 11 bases had no gene match. CDR1 and CDR2 (germline): SGDLS, YYNGEE. The CDR3 nucleotides read TGTGCCAGCAGCTTCACGACAGGGGGGTTTGATAATGAAAAACTGTTTTTT. This codes for CASSFTTGGFDNEKLFF.

This clone was seen only a few times. The rearrangement uses TRBV9 and TRBJ2-3; possibly TRBD2 for D (5 bases). From germline, CDR1 is SGDLS and CDR2 YYNGEE. Trimming removed 4 bases from V and 6 bases from J, with 12 bases in between. This CDR3 is 13 amino acids long. The CDR3 DNA is TGTGCCAGCAGCCCCGGGAACATGGATACGCAGTATTTT. Residues: CASSPGNMDTQYF.

This chain uses TRBV10-1 with TRBJ1-2, with D tentatively TRBD1 (5 bases). The V end lost 2 bases, the J end lost 2 bases, and 6 bases lay between the germline ends. The germline V gene has CDR1 WNHNN and CDR2 SYGVQD (reference sequence). The length of the CDR3 is 13 residues. This CDR3 reads CASSEGGNYGYTF. CDR3 coding DNA: TGCGCCAGCAGTGAGGGGGGAAACTATGGCTACACCTTC.

The gene calls are TRBV5-6 and TRBJ2-3; the match to TRBD2 covers 9 bases. The germline V gene has CDR1 SGHDT and CDR2 YYEEEE. This CDR3 region has 15 residues. Trimming at V came to 2 bases and at J to 6 bases, leaving 7 bases not matched to a gene. CDR3 bases: TGTGCCAGCAGCTTCAGACTAGCGGCTCAGGATACGCAGTATTTT. Protein: CASSFRLAAQDTQYF.